This passage covers 5 T cell receptor beta chains from one sample sequenced in a study of cytomegalovirus exposure and HLA in healthy donors listed by TCRdb under 2017. Library generation was performed with the immunoSEQ multiplex PCR assay. For the multiplex PCR, a mixture combining 60 forward primers for TCR Vbeta segments and 13 reverse primers for TCR Jbeta segments was used. Held by TCRdb, this immuneACCESS table contains in-frame sequences only and omits some clones. Under half of the omission traces to an unresolved V gene where checked; the cause of the rest is unknown. The sample contains tens of thousands of clones, about 73% of them found a single time. Of the sample, roughly 21% is held by the ten largest clones. The sample taken for sequencing was PBMCs. Source of these receptors: a woman aged 55 to 70 in good health and CMV-seropositive.

A few counts support this clone. The genes are TRBV6-5 and TRBJ1-2, with D possibly TRBD1 on 5 matching bases. This CDR3 is built from 11 residues. Germline loops: CDR1 MNHEY, CDR2 SVGAGI. Trimming left V 5 bases short and J 7 bases short, with 8 bases between. The CDR3 bases are TGTGCCAGCAGTGGGGGGAGTGGCTACACCTTC. This encodes CASSGGSGYTF.

The chain couples TRBV30 to TRBJ2-1; D remains ambiguous. The V gene's germline CDR1 is GTSNPN and CDR2 SVGIG (reference sequence). The CDR3 is 11 amino acids. V shed 2 bases and J shed 6 bases, with 5 bases lying between them. The CDR3 nucleotides are TGTGCCTGGAGTCTCCCCAATGAGCAGTTCTTC. Its protein is CAWSLPNEQFF. Full variable domain (outside the CDR3, taken from reference TRBV30 and TRBJ2-1): SQTIHQWPATLVQPVGSPLSLECTVEGTSNPNLYWYRQAAGRGLQLLFYSVGIGQISSEVPQNLSASRPQDRQFILSSKKLLLSDSGFYLCAWSLPNEQFFGPGTRLTVL.

J is TRBJ1-6 and V is TRBV2; the D gene is possibly TRBD1 (5 bases). This CDR3 has 14 amino acids. V lost 0 bases and J lost 5, with 5 bases in between. Germline V gene data show CDR1 as SNHLY and CDR2 as FYNNEI. The CDR3 region has the DNA TGTGCCAGCAGTGAAGCAGGGGATAATTCACCCCTCCACTTT. Residues: CASSEAGDNSPLHF.

This CDR3 reads CAWSRDSAYEQYF. The DNA of the CDR3 is TGTGCCTGGAGTAGGGACAGTGCGTACGAGCAGTACTTC. This sequence joins TRBV30 and TRBJ2-7, with TRBD1 identical over 7 bases. The junction had 5 bases not matched to a gene; V was cut back by 2 bases and J by 4 bases. The V gene's germline CDR1 is GTSNPN and CDR2 SVGIG (reference sequence). This CDR3 comprises 13 residues.

The chain joins TRBV7-9 to TRBJ1-2; D not certain. Germline CDR1 SEHNR, CDR2 FQNEAQ (reference sequence). The V and J ends lost 2 bases and 4 bases respectively, with 8 bases between them. The CDR3 totals 13 residues. The CDR3 protein is CASSLSTAYGYTF. As DNA, the CDR3 is TGTGCCAGCAGCTTAAGCACAGCCTATGGCTACACCTTC.